Presented here are 13 T cell receptor beta chains from one specimen sequenced in a study of blood T cell repertoires in COVID-19. Data came from immunoSEQ multiplex PCR; TCRdb stores just in-frame clones and leaves some out. This sample has tens of thousands of clones, with about 80% found just once. The sample comprised peripheral blood. Source of these receptors: a man aged 45-60 years with COVID-19, enrolled during active disease.

This rearrangement joins TRBV6-1 to TRBJ2-4, with D possibly TRBD2 on 5 matching bases. Germline CDR1 is MNHNS and CDR2 is SASEGT. V shed 8 bases and J shed 0 bases, with 11 bases lying between them. CDR3 length equals 14 residues. CDR3 sequence (DNA): TGTGCCAGCTGCGGGTCCCTAGCCAAAAACATTCAGTACTTC. The encoded protein is CASCGSLAKNIQYF.

This clone was observed once. This sample includes further DNA sequences coding for the same CDR3. This sequence joins TRBV5-1 and TRBJ2-1, with TRBD2 matching over 10 bases. The CDR3 contains 12 residues. The germline CDR1 and CDR2 sequences are SGHRS and YFSETQ. V trimming: 5 bases; J trimming: 7 bases; junction bases outside the gene matches: 0. CDR3: CASRLAGNEQFF. The CDR3 coding sequence is TGCGCCAGCAGACTAGCGGGAAATGAGCAGTTCTTC.

V usage is TRBV4-1 and J usage is TRBJ2-5; weak D call: TRBD2 (7 bases). Looked up from germline, CDR1 is MGHRA and CDR2 is YSYEKL. The length of the CDR3 is 14 residues. Trimming left V 2 bases short and J 5 bases short, with 12 bases between. The CDR3 protein is CASSQFGGGETQYF. In nucleotides, the CDR3 is TGCGCCAGCAGCCAATTTGGGGGGGGCGAGACCCAGTACTTC.

This sequence joins TRBV5-1 and TRBJ2-2, with D maybe TRBD1 (5 bases). V was clipped by 5 bases and J by 4 bases, with 12 bases between them. The germline V gene encodes CDR1 SGHRS and CDR2 YFSETQ. The CDR3 contains 14 residues. The CDR3 region has the DNA TGCGCCAGCAGGTGGATAGGGGTCACCGGGGAGCTGTTTTTT. It specifies CASRWIGVTGELFF.

The chain employs TRBV3-1 (or the pseudogene TRBV3-2) and TRBJ2-3; 7 bases map to TRBD2. The CDR3 has 15 residues. The trim removed 4 bases at V and 7 bases at J, leaving 11 bases unmatched. CDR1 LGHDT and CDR2 YNNKEL come from the germline V gene (reference sequence). In DNA, the CDR3 is TGTGCCAGCAGCCCGGCGGGAGTTAGCGGAAATACGCAGTATTTT. It is translated as CASSPAGVSGNTQYF.

This clone has just one count. V and J are TRBV19 and TRBJ2-7; 11 bases fit TRBD2. Germline V lookup: CDR1 LNHDA, CDR2 SQIVND (reference sequence). The V segment lost 4 bases and the J segment 1 base; nucleotides outside the gene matches: 6. There are 16 residues in the CDR3. CDR3 sequence reads: CASSRLAGGASYEQYF. In DNA, the CDR3 is TGTGCCAGTAGTAGGCTAGCGGGAGGTGCGTCCTACGAGCAGTACTTC.

The genes are TRBV6-4 and TRBJ1-2, with D unresolved. Germline CDR1 MRHNA, CDR2 SNTAGT. This CDR3 is 11 amino acids long. V lost 2 bases and J 13 bases, leaving 11 bases between the germline ends. As DNA, the CDR3 is TGTGCCAGCAGTGACGGCGGACTCTTCACCTTC. Encoded protein: CASSDGGLFTF.

V and J are TRBV9 and TRBJ2-1; D is uncertain. The CDR3 is made up of 13 amino acids. V lost 0 bases, J lost 6 bases, and 7 bases lay in between. Germline values: CDR1 SGDLS, CDR2 YYNGEE. The CDR3 reads CASSVAQLNEQFF. CDR3 coding DNA: TGTGCCAGCAGCGTAGCCCAACTCAATGAGCAGTTCTTC. Full variable domain (missing parts from reference TRBV9 and TRBJ2-1): DSGVTQTPKHLITATGQRVTLRCSPRSGDLSVYWYQQSLDQGLQFLIQYYNGEERAKGNILERFSAQQFPDLHSELNLSSLELGDSALYFCASSVAQLNEQFFGPGTRLTVL.

This clone was found a few times. This rearrangement joins TRBV19 to TRBJ1-5; D is undetermined. In germline, CDR1 is LNHDA, CDR2 SQIVND (reference sequence). Trimming pared 4 bases from V and 0 bases from J, leaving 13 bases between. This CDR3 comprises 16 residues. CDR3 loop: CASSTGILNSNQPQHF. CDR3 sequence (DNA): TGTGCCAGTAGTACAGGAATTCTTAATAGCAATCAGCCCCAGCATTTT.

Note on this clone: A much larger clone sits a single nucleotide away, making a read error possible. The chain employs TRBV11-2 and TRBJ1-1, with a possible D match to TRBD1 (5 bases). Germline CDR1 and CDR2: SGHAT and FQNNGV. V was trimmed by 4 bases and J by 1 base, leaving 7 bases between them. The CDR3 extends over 13 amino acids. For the CDR3, the DNA is TGTGCCAGCAGCTCTACAGGGAACACTGAAGCTTTCTTT. Protein sequence: CASSSTGNTEAFF. The complete variable domain, with remaining parts taken from reference TRBV11-2 and TRBJ1-1, reads EAGVAQSPRYKIIEKRQSVAFWCNPISGHATLYWYQQILGQGPKLLIQFQNNGVVDDSQLPKDRFSAERLKGVDSTLKIQPAKLEDSAVYLCASSSTGNTEAFFGQGTRLTVV.

This chain joins TRBV4-2 and TRBJ2-5; a possible D gene is TRBD2 (5 bases). V lost 2 bases and J 5 bases, leaving 9 bases between the germline ends. CDR3 length equals 13 residues. Germline V CDR1 and CDR2: LGHNA, YNFKEQ. The CDR3 DNA is TGTGCCAGCAGCCAATTCACTAGGGAGACCCAGTACTTC. It yields the protein CASSQFTRETQYF.

The chain uses TRBV10-3 and TRBJ2-2; TRBD2 matches at 13 bases. CDR1 ENHRY and CDR2 SYGVKD come from the germline V gene. The CDR3 runs to 17 residues. V gave up 3 bases and J gave up 6 bases; unmatched junction bases: 7. CDR3 residues: CAISDPGLAGYAGELFF. The CDR3 DNA is TGTGCCATCAGTGACCCGGGACTAGCGGGATACGCCGGGGAGCTGTTTTTT.

The chain couples TRBV7-8 to TRBJ1-2, with a tentative D call TRBD1 (6 bases). V was shortened by 5 bases and J by 4 bases, with 14 bases between the two germline ends. CDR1 and CDR2 (germline): SGHVS, FQNEAQ. The CDR3 consists of 14 residues. Here the CDR3 reads CASSLRTELYGYTF. CDR3 in DNA: TGTGCCAGCAGCCTCCGGACAGAACTCTATGGCTACACCTTC.